What follows are 31 T cell receptor beta chains derived from one specimen sequenced in a study of identical twins. TCRdb called the 5' RACE reads again in MiXCR, with one record for every CDR3 protein. The sample consists of hundreds of thousands of distinct CDR3 sequences, about a fifth of them appearing once. This sample also appeared in a second study, on yellow fever vaccine responses in identical twins.

The specimen was CD4+ T cells sorted from blood. The receptors shown here come from a woman under 30 in good health.

This clonotype was counted only a few times. This sequence joins TRBV24-1 and TRBJ2-5, with D perhaps TRBD1 (6 bases). The CDR3 length is 15 residues. The germline V and J ends were trimmed by 5 bases and 5 bases, with 17 bases remaining between them. Germline loops: CDR1 KGHDR, CDR2 SFDVKD. The CDR3 spells CATSAGQHDLETQYF. CDR3 nucleotides: TGTGCCACCAGTGCCGGACAGCATGACCTGGAGACCCAGTACTTC.

V and J are TRBV3-1 and TRBJ2-1; 9 bases are shared with TRBD2. The CDR3 runs 12 residues. The trim removed 4 bases at V and 15 bases at J, leaving 7 bases unmatched. Germline V gene sequence: CDR1 LGHDT, CDR2 YNNKEL (reference sequence). CDR3 amino acids: CASSLTAGGLFF. For the CDR3, the DNA is TGTGCCAGCAGCCTCACAGCGGGGGGCTTGTTCTTC.

The rearrangement links TRBV20-1 to TRBJ2-7, with 8 bases that match TRBD2. Trimming at V came to 3 bases and at J to 6 bases, leaving 4 bases not matched to a gene. Per the germline V gene, CDR1 is DFQATT and CDR2 is SNEGSKA (reference sequence). CDR3 length equals 12 residues. The DNA of the CDR3 is TGCAGTGCTAGGCCACTAGCGGCCGAGCAGTACTTC. Translation gives CSARPLAAEQYF.

V and J are TRBV5-1 and TRBJ2-1; no clear D. Trimming stripped 4 bases from V and 4 bases from J, with 6 bases between. CDR1 is SGHRS and CDR2 is YFSETQ in the germline V gene. The CDR3 loop spans 12 amino acids. As DNA, the CDR3 is TGCGCCAGCAGCACCCCATACAATGAGCAGTTCTTC. Its translation is CASSTPYNEQFF.

This clonotype occurred a few times. This chain joins TRBV10-3 and TRBJ2-3; D uncertain. Trimming cost V 2 bases and J 5 bases, with 5 bases left between them. This CDR3 has 12 residues. In germline, CDR1 is ENHRY, CDR2 SYGVKD. The CDR3 sequence: CAISEEVDTQYF. CDR3 DNA: TGTGCCATCAGTGAGGAGGTAGATACGCAGTATTTT.

V usage is TRBV6-1 and J usage is TRBJ1-5; D is unclear. This CDR3 region has 15 residues. CDR1 MNHNS and CDR2 SASEGT come from the germline V gene. Trimming cost V 6 bases and J 4 bases, with 16 bases left between them. CDR3 sequence: CASSPTQSTNQPQHF. The CDR3 DNA reads as TGTGCCAGCAGCCCGACCCAGTCGACGAATCAGCCCCAGCATTTT.

The V gene is TRBV19, the J gene TRBJ1-1; 8 nucleotides match TRBD1. The CDR3 is made up of 12 amino acids. Unmatched junction bases numbered 6, after V lost 5 bases and J lost 10 bases. Germline V gives CDR1 LNHDA, CDR2 SQIVND (reference sequence). The CDR3 DNA is TGTGCCAGTAGTCCCAGGACAGGGATAGCTTTCTTT. Encoded protein: CASSPRTGIAFF. Combining the CDR3 with reference TRBV19 and TRBJ1-1 gives the whole variable domain DGGITQSPKYLFRKEGQNVTLSCEQNLNHDAMYWYRQDPGQGLRLIYYSQIVNDFQKGDIAEGYSVSREKKESFPLTVTSAQKNPTAFYLCASSPRTGIAFFGQGTRLTVV.

This clonotype turned up a few times. The V and J genes are TRBV18 and TRBJ1-1, with 8 positions matching TRBD1. V trimming: 0 bases; J trimming: 6 bases; junction bases outside the gene matches: 0. The CDR3 has 13 residues. Germline V gene sequence: CDR1 KGHSH, CDR2 LQKENI. CDR3 DNA sequence: TGTGCCAGCTCACCACCGGGACAGGCTGAAGCTTTCTTT. This codes for CASSPPGQAEAFF.

Only a few counts were recorded for this clonotype. The rearrangement links TRBV29-1 to TRBJ1-1; 8 bases map to TRBD1. The CDR3 spans 14 residues. V shed 3 bases, J shed 2 bases, and the junction held 5 bases outside the gene matches. From germline, CDR1 is SQVTM and CDR2 ANQGSEA. CDR3 nucleotide sequence: TGCAGCGTTGACCGACAGGGGAGTAACACTGAAGCTTTCTTT. It is translated as CSVDRQGSNTEAFF.

This sequence joins TRBV14 and TRBJ2-5, with D tentatively TRBD2 (6 bases). CDR1 and CDR2 (germline): SGHDN, FVKESK. The CDR3 runs to 15 residues. Trimming pared 4 bases from V and 4 bases from J, leaving 16 bases between. DNA of the CDR3: TGTGCCAGCAGCCGCCTTGGACCGGAGGGAGAGACCCAGTACTTC. Encoded protein: CASSRLGPEGETQYF.

V gene TRBV20-1 combines with J gene TRBJ1-6, with TRBD1 matching over 7 bases. V lost 5 bases, J lost 0 bases, and 7 bases stayed unmatched. Germline V gene sequence: CDR1 DFQATT, CDR2 SNEGSKA (reference sequence). The CDR3 totals 16 residues. DNA of the CDR3: TGCAGTGCTTACCTCGGACAGGCCTCCTATAATTCACCCCTCCACTTT. It specifies CSAYLGQASYNSPLHF.

This clonotype was counted between two and nine times. The DNA of the CDR3 is TGTGCCAGCAGTCTACAGGGACCTAATCTACTTTACGAGCAGTACTTC. Translating it yields CASSLQGPNLLYEQYF. The chain carries TRBV6-5 and TRBJ2-7; tentatively, D is TRBD1 (6 bases). The length of the CDR3 is 16 residues. In germline, CDR1 is MNHEY, CDR2 SVGAGI. Trimming shortened V by 5 bases and J by 4 bases, and 21 bases separated the two germline ends.

This chain connects TRBV4-2 to TRBJ1-2, with D hard to call. Germline V gives CDR1 LGHNA, CDR2 YNFKEQ. This CDR3 region has 17 residues. The ends were cut back, 0 bases at V and 4 bases at J, with 18 bases in the middle. CDR3 in amino acids: CASSQDIPRASGYGYTF. As DNA, the CDR3 is TGTGCCAGCAGCCAAGATATTCCCCGCGCATCCGGCTATGGCTACACCTTC.

V usage is TRBV10-3 and J usage is TRBJ1-5, with D possibly TRBD1 on 6 matching bases. The CDR3 is 13 residues long. The V gene's germline CDR1 is ENHRY and CDR2 SYGVKD. V was trimmed by 6 bases and J by 9 bases, leaving 15 bases between them. This CDR3 reads CAIRPRGGGPQHF. CDR3 nucleotides: TGTGCCATCAGACCCAGGGGAGGAGGGCCCCAGCATTTT.

The chain has TRBV7-3 and TRBJ2-1; 9 bases agree with TRBD2. The J segment lost 7 bases and the V segment lost 4 bases, leaving 8 bases of the junction unmatched. This CDR3 is 15 amino acids long. Germline V lookup: CDR1 SGHTA, CDR2 FQGTGA. The CDR3 DNA is TGTGCCAGCAGCTCCTCTCTAGCGGGGCCTAATGAGCAGTTCTTC. Protein sequence: CASSSSLAGPNEQFF.

The chain carries TRBV6-1 and TRBJ2-7; 7 bases line up with TRBD1. CDR1 and CDR2 from the germline V gene are MNHNS and SASEGT. The CDR3 extends over 12 amino acids. J was trimmed by 2 bases and V by 7 bases; bases with no gene match: 2. CDR3 bases: TGTGCCAGCAAGGGGACAGCCTACGAGCAGTACGTC. Amino acids: CASKGTAYEQYV.

This clonotype occurred a few times. The chain uses TRBV20-1 and TRBJ2-1; 11 bases align to TRBD2. Germline V lookup: CDR1 DFQATT, CDR2 SNEGSKA (reference sequence). V lost 1 base to trimming and J lost 8 bases; unmatched junction nucleotides: 4. This CDR3 has 14 amino acids. CDR3 in DNA: TGCAGTGCTAGAGGGACTAGCGGGTTCGATGAGCAGTTCTTC. Translating it yields CSARGTSGFDEQFF.

This clonotype was seen only a few times. The chain employs TRBV7-3 and TRBJ2-1, with D perhaps TRBD2 (6 bases). Germline lookup yields CDR1 SGHTA and CDR2 FQGTGA. V was clipped by 10 bases and J by 4 bases, with 17 bases between them. The length of the CDR3 is 14 residues. In nucleotides, the CDR3 is TGTGCCACCTCAATTGGCGGGGAATACAATGAGCAGTTCTTC. Its protein product is CATSIGGEYNEQFF.

This clonotype was seen more than once but under ten times. The rearrangement joins TRBV12-3 or TRBV12-4 to TRBJ2-2; D may be TRBD2 (5 bases). The CDR3 consists of 16 residues. Trimming cost V 7 bases and J 3 bases, with 18 bases left between them. CDR3 DNA sequence: TGTGCCAGCACCCCAGTGGTCAGCGGCTACACCGGGGAGCTGTTTTTT. Translating gives CASTPVVSGYTGELFF.

The chain has TRBV5-8 and TRBJ2-1; D might be TRBD1 (5 bases). The CDR3 covers 15 residues. Trimming removed 5 bases at V and 4 bases at J, with 16 bases between. Germline V gives CDR1 SGHTS, CDR2 YDEGEE. CDR3 loop: CASSFQLGAYNEQFF. CDR3 bases: TGTGCCAGCAGTTTCCAACTTGGGGCATACAATGAGCAGTTCTTC.

This clonotype occurred a few times. CDR3 sequence: CSARNQWTGELFF. CDR3 sequence (DNA): TGCAGTGCTAGGAACCAGTGGACCGGGGAGCTGTTTTTT. The chain joins TRBV20-1 to TRBJ2-2; D ambiguous. V lost 3 bases and J 5 bases, leaving 10 bases between the germline ends. The germline gives CDR1 DFQATT, CDR2 SNEGSKA (reference sequence). The CDR3 covers 13 residues.

This clonotype was observed a handful of times. J is TRBJ2-7 and V is TRBV21-1; TRBD1 is taken as the D call from the table, unchecked against the DNA. TRBV21-1 is a pseudogene. CDR3 length: 14 amino acids. The DNA of the CDR3 is TGTGCCGGTATGATCGGGGCACCCACCTACGAGCAGTACGTC. Its translation: CAGMIGAPTYEQYV.

The chain links TRBV7-8 to TRBJ2-1, with 13 bases identical to TRBD2. The CDR3 consists of 18 residues. V dropped 4 bases and J dropped 7; count of bases not matched to a gene: 13. Germline loops: CDR1 SGHVS, CDR2 FQNEAQ. This CDR3 reads CASSSPRGLAGRENEQFF. The CDR3 DNA sequence: TGTGCCAGCAGCTCCCCACGGGGACTAGCGGGAAGGGAGAATGAGCAGTTCTTC.

The chain links TRBV24-1 to TRBJ2-1, with D perhaps matching TRBD2 (6 bases). Trimming pared 7 bases from V and 5 bases from J, leaving 17 bases between. The CDR3 runs 15 residues. Germline assignment: CDR1 KGHDR and CDR2 SFDVKD. CDR3 coding DNA: TGTGCCACCAGCACGAGGGGACTTCCTAACAATGAGCAGTTCTTC. Translated: CATSTRGLPNNEQFF.

This clonotype appeared many times. This rearrangement joins TRBV5-1 to TRBJ2-2, with a tentative D call TRBD2 (6 bases). CDR3 length: 17 residues. Trimming cost V 0 bases and J 2 bases, with 14 bases left between them. Looked up from germline, CDR1 is SGHRS and CDR2 is YFSETQ. CDR3 DNA: TGCGCCAGCAGCTTGGCGCGAGGAGGGACTAACACCGGGGAGCTGTTTTTT. This sequence encodes CASSLARGGTNTGELFF.

J is TRBJ2-1 and V is TRBV20-1; TRBD2 matches 10 bases. Per the germline V gene, CDR1 is DFQATT and CDR2 is SNEGSKA (reference sequence). The V gene end was trimmed by 5 bases and the J gene end by 6 bases; junction bases not matched to a gene: 7. The CDR3 extends over 14 amino acids. CDR3 sequence (DNA): TGCAGTGCTCGTGGCCCTAGCGGGAGCAATGAGCAGTTCTTC. As protein: CSARGPSGSNEQFF.

This clonotype occurred a few times. The chain combines TRBV12-3 or TRBV12-4 with TRBJ2-2, with 8 bases fitting TRBD2. Trimming at V came to 6 bases and at J to 6 bases, leaving 6 bases not matched to a gene. This CDR3 contains 14 residues. This chain's CDR3 is CASRRGAPSGELFF. The CDR3, as DNA: TGTGCCAGCAGGCGGGGGGCACCATCCGGGGAGCTGTTTTTT.

A word on this clonotype: The junction differs from germline at one of its ends, possibly a read error. The chain recombines TRBV12-3 or TRBV12-4 with TRBJ2-7; TRBD2 is a possible D gene (7 bases). The CDR3 covers 16 residues. CDR3 protein: CACSLVIGGVTYEQYF. The DNA for the CDR3 is TGTGCCTGCAGTTTAGTTATAGGGGGGGTCACCTACGAGCAGTACTTC.

The chain is built from TRBV10-3 and TRBJ2-7; TRBD2 matches 12 bases. This CDR3 spans 16 amino acids. Germline CDR1 and CDR2: ENHRY and SYGVKD. V lost 3 bases and J lost 2; bases outside the gene matches: 5. CDR3 residues: CAISEVLAGGPYEQYF. Here the CDR3 DNA reads TGTGCCATCAGTGAAGTCCTAGCGGGAGGGCCCTACGAGCAGTACTTC.

This rearrangement joins TRBV10-3 to TRBJ2-1; 9 bases agree with TRBD2. J gave up 4 bases and V 2 bases, and 6 bases lay outside the gene matches. This CDR3 has 16 residues. The germline V gene encodes CDR1 ENHRY and CDR2 SYGVKD. CDR3 sequence (DNA): TGTGCCATCAGTGAGGCCCCTAGCGGGACTTACAATGAGCAGTTCTTC. It codes for CAISEAPSGTYNEQFF.

The chain links TRBV5-1 to TRBJ2-1; 8 nucleotides line up with TRBD1. The CDR3 is 15 residues long. The germline CDR1 and CDR2 sequences are SGHRS and YFSETQ. Trimming removed 5 bases from V and 2 bases from J; junction bases left unmatched: 6. This CDR3 reads CASRLGTGTYNEQFF. CDR3 nucleotides: TGCGCCAGCAGACTTGGGACAGGAACCTACAATGAGCAGTTCTTC.